This TCR beta chain is from a study of blood T cell repertoires in COVID-19. The assay was immunoSEQ multiplex PCR, and TCRdb's table has in-frame clones only and misses some. This sample has approximately 300,000 clones, with 80% to 95% found just once. CDR3 length equals 14 residues. Trimming took off 8 bases at V and 2 bases at J, with 13 bases between the two ends. The germline CDR1 and CDR2 sequences are SGHTA and FQGNSA. The TCR originated in a woman aged 25 to 39 who had recovered from COVID-19. The chain combines TRBV7-2 with TRBJ2-1, with TRBD2 as a possible D gene (7 bases). The sequencing sample was made of PBMCs or T cells enriched from blood (not recorded which). The DNA of the CDR3 is TGTGCCAGCCACGGGCGGGGGCCCTACAATGAGCAGTTCTTC. Its translation: CASHGRGPYNEQFF.